Each of the 13 T cell receptor beta chains below was sequenced from the same sample in a study of metastatic and nonmetastatic thyroid tumors. TCRdb reanalyzed the PCR reads with MiXCR. The sample records around 64,000 clones, approximately 4.1% being singletons. Every patient underwent thyroid surgery untreated. Sequenced sample: blood. The source is a female donor with papillary thyroid cancer or a benign thyroid nodule (not recorded which). Some clones in this sample may be carry-over from other donors' samples.

This clone was detected ten times or more. V is TRBV2 and J is TRBJ2-1; D is unclear. This CDR3 spans 13 amino acids. V was pared by 0 bases and J by 7 bases, with 7 bases between. Germline V gene lookup returns CDR1 SNHLY and CDR2 FYNNEI. CDR3 DNA sequence: TGTGCCAGCAGTGAAGCGCTTCTTAATGAGCAGTTCTTC. This translates into CASSEALLNEQFF.

This clone was picked up many times. The chain is built from TRBV3-1 and TRBJ1-4, with D perhaps TRBD1 (5 bases). With 2 bases removed from V and 6 bases from J, the gap between germline ends came to 10 bases. The CDR3 runs 14 residues. The germline V gene encodes CDR1 LGHDT and CDR2 YNNKEL (reference sequence). The CDR3 bases are TGTGCCAGCAGCCAATTCAGGGTAGATGAAAAACTGTTTTTT. Translating it yields CASSQFRVDEKLFF. Combining the CDR3 with reference TRBV3-1 and TRBJ1-4 gives the whole variable domain DTAVSQTPKYLVTQMGNDKSIKCEQNLGHDTMYWYKQDSKKFLKIMFSYNNKELIINETVPNRFSPKSPDKAHLNLHINSLELGDSAVYFCASSQFRVDEKLFFGSGTQLSVL.

The chain recombines TRBV6-4 with TRBJ2-1; 9 nucleotides agree with TRBD2. CDR3 size: 15 residues. The V gene end was trimmed by 2 bases and the J gene end by 3 bases; junction bases not matched to a gene: 2. Germline loops: CDR1 MRHNA, CDR2 SNTAGT. The CDR3 nucleotides are TGTGCCAGCAGTGACATAGCGGGGGACTACAATGAGCAGTTCTTC. It codes for CASSDIAGDYNEQFF.

This clone was seen at least ten times. The chain employs TRBV27 and TRBJ1-6, with a tentative D call TRBD1 (5 bases). CDR3 length: 19 amino acids. The germline gives CDR1 MNHEY, CDR2 SMNVEV (reference sequence). Deletions cut 5 bases from V and 1 base from J, with 21 bases between. The CDR3 reads CASSPGTRARVSYNSPLHF. CDR3 nucleotide sequence: TGTGCCAGCAGTCCAGGGACGCGAGCAAGGGTATCCTATAATTCACCCCTCCACTTT.

This clone was found many times. V and J are TRBV28 and TRBJ2-5, with unresolved D. Germline V lookup: CDR1 MDHEN, CDR2 SYDVKM. The CDR3 is 12 amino acids. Trimming stripped 10 bases from V and 7 bases from J, with 16 bases between. The CDR3 loop reads CATSLLTGTQYF. The CDR3 DNA reads as TGTGCCACCTCTCTGCTCACCGGGACCCAGTACTTC.

This clone was found many times. The chain joins TRBV6-5 to TRBJ2-7; no definite D call. Trimming took 0 bases from V and 3 from J, leaving 15 bases between them. This CDR3 comprises 16 residues. Germline V gene data show CDR1 as MNHEY and CDR2 as SVGAGI. CDR3 region: CASSYSKGGAIYEQYF. The CDR3, as DNA: TGTGCCAGCAGTTACTCGAAGGGTGGAGCAATCTACGAGCAGTACTTC.

This clone was recorded at least ten times. The chain joins TRBV5-1 to TRBJ2-3; TRBD1 aligns across 10 bases. Germline assignment: CDR1 SGHRS and CDR2 YFSETQ. The CDR3 runs to 16 residues. V trimming: 4 bases; J trimming: 3 bases; junction bases outside the gene matches: 8. CDR3 protein: CASSAEPGQGTDTQYF. CDR3 DNA sequence: TGCGCCAGCAGCGCAGAACCGGGACAGGGGACAGATACGCAGTATTTT.

This clone was picked up many times. The chain recombines TRBV6-1 with TRBJ2-5, with 7 bases lining up with TRBD1. Germline-derived CDR1 and CDR2 are MNHNS and SASEGT. The CDR3 runs 15 residues. The J segment lost 1 base and the V segment lost 6 bases, leaving 8 bases of the junction unmatched. The CDR3 DNA reads TGTGCCAGCAGACTGTACCGGGACAGCCAAGAGACCCAGTACTTC. Protein sequence: CASRLYRDSQETQYF.

This sequence joins TRBV12-3 or TRBV12-4 and TRBJ1-3; D is unclear. The CDR3 is 15 amino acids. V lost 5 bases and J lost 2, with 13 bases in between. The CDR3 DNA follows: TGTGCCAGCAGTATCCCGGGCCTCCCTGGAAACACCATATATTTT. Amino acids: CASSIPGLPGNTIYF.

This clone appeared many times. J is TRBJ2-3 and V is TRBV6-1, with 14 bases fitting TRBD2. CDR3 size: 18 residues. Germline trimming cut 4 bases from V and 3 bases from J; bases unmatched to any gene: 9. In germline, CDR1 is MNHNS, CDR2 SASEGT. The CDR3 nucleotides read TGTGCCAGCAGTGGAGCCGGGACTAGCGGGAGTCGGACAGATACGCAGTATTTT. Its protein product is CASSGAGTSGSRTDTQYF.

At least ten counts were recorded for this clone. V gene TRBV7-8 combines with J gene TRBJ2-1, with TRBD2 identical over 8 bases. The CDR3 length is 15 residues. Germline values: CDR1 SGHVS, CDR2 FQNEAQ. V shed 8 bases, J shed 8 bases, and the junction held 14 bases outside the gene matches. CDR3 residues: CASRRLAGGYDEQFF. The CDR3 DNA reads TGTGCCAGCCGCCGGCTAGCGGGTGGTTACGATGAGCAGTTCTTC.

About this clone itself: Just one base apart from a much larger clone, this may be a read error. V gene TRBV29-1 combines with J gene TRBJ2-3; the D is unclear. Trimming took off 3 bases at V and 7 bases at J, with 5 bases between the two ends. CDR3 length: 10 amino acids. The germline gives CDR1 SQVTM, CDR2 ANQGSEA. CDR3 sequence reads: CSVDTYTQYF. The CDR3 DNA follows: TGCAGCGTTGATACATATACGCAGTATTTT.

Remarks on this clone: Mismatch with germline at one junction end may stem from a read error. The chain carries TRBV9 and TRBJ2-7, with a weak D call TRBD2 (5 bases). CDR3 size: 12 residues. CDR1 SGDLS and CDR2 YYNGEE come from the germline V gene. CDR3 in amino acids: CASSSDCYEQYF. CDR3 in DNA: TGTGCCAGCAGCTCGGACTGCTACGAGCAATACTTC.